This TCR beta chain was obtained from a study of shared clonotypes between healthy human individuals. Generated by immunoSEQ multiplex PCR, the TCRdb table keeps only in-frame clones and is missing some. Here the sample spans about 2 million clones, just under 95% being singletons. CD45RO-negative, CCR7-positively selected cells formed the naive CD8 fraction, excluding terminally differentiated effector memory CD45RA+ cells. Germline CDR1 reads SEHNR; CDR2 reads FQNEAQ (reference sequence). This CDR3 comprises 18 residues. V lost 4 bases, J lost 1 base, and 21 bases lay in between. Sequencing was carried out using naive CD8+ T cells sorted from blood. The receptor was derived from a man younger than 30 in good health. The chain has TRBV7-9 and TRBJ2-3; tentatively, D is TRBD1 (6 bases). CDR3 nucleotide sequence: TGTGCCAGCAGCTCCGAGCCCAAACAGGGTTGGGGCACAGATACGCAGTATTTT. Protein product: CASSSEPKQGWGTDTQYF.